This T cell receptor (beta chain) derives from a study of human T cells and chemical hapten exposure. About the study: Patients received weekly diphenylcyclopropenone doses to the scalp throughout the roughly 23-week study. Study outcomes and limitations: There was a positive correlation between PT1 expanded TCR counts and patch test score. Clustering by CDR3 similarity yielded significantly more large clusters from expanded TCRs than controls.

Time point reported: patch test 1, 2 weeks after DPC sensitization. Treatment described: therapeutic diphenylcyclopropenone sensitization with weekly scalp DPC. Each patch test followed a blood draw. Germline CDR1 and CDR2: SGHTA and FQGTGA. This CDR3 is built from 13 residues. The V gene lost 1 base and the J gene lost 10 bases, with 11 bases spanning the gap. TCRdb processed the RACE reads anew with MiXCR; each CDR3 protein has one entry. The sample holds around 120,000 distinct CDR3 sequences, roughly an eighth seen once. The sample holds a few counts of this clonotype. The antigen is unknown. The receptor comes from a young man with alopecia areata. Some clones in this sample may be carry-over from other donors' samples. This sequence joins TRBV7-3 and TRBJ2-1; D not certain. The material sequenced was whole blood, taken in connection with sensitization to the hapten diphenylcyclopropenone (DPC). The CDR3 DNA reads TGTGCCAGCAGCTTAATGGCCCCCGGAGAGCAGTTCTTC. Protein product: CASSLMAPGEQFF.